This T cell receptor beta chain was identified in a study of cytomegalovirus exposure and HLA in healthy donors. The primer mix had 60 Vbeta and 13 Jbeta primers. Data came from immunoSEQ multiplex PCR; TCRdb stores just in-frame clones and leaves some out. The table shows about 270,000 clones, with under 80% occurring only once. The V segment lost 5 bases and the J segment 8 bases; nucleotides outside the gene matches: 13. Germline assignment: CDR1 MNHEY and CDR2 SMNVEV (reference sequence). This CDR3 spans 16 amino acids. The rearrangement links TRBV27 to TRBJ2-1; 9 bases line up with TRBD2. The specimen sequenced was PBMCs. The clonotype comes from a female donor in good health and CMV-seronegative. CDR3 region: CASSPIAGEVKHEQFF. CDR3 bases: TGTGCCAGCAGTCCAATAGCGGGAGAGGTTAAGCATGAGCAGTTCTTC.